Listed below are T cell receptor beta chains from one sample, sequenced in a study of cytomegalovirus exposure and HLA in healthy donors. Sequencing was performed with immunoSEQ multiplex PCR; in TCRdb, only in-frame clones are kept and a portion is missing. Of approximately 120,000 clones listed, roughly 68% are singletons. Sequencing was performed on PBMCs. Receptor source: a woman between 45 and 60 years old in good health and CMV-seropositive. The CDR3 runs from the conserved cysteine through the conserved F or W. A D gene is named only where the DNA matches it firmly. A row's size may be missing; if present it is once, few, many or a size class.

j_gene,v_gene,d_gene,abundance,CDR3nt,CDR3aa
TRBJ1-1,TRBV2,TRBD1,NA,TGTGCCAGCAGTGACTGGACAGGAGTAATCATGAACACTGAAGCTTTCTTT,CASSDWTGVIMNTEAFF
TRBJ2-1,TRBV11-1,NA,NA,TGTGCCAGCACCTCTTTATCCGGGAACAATGAGCAGTTCTTC,CASTSLSGNNEQFF
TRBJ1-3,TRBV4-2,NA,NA,TGTGCCAGCAGCCAAGTTTTAAGAGGGGGAAGAAACACCATATATTTT,CASSQVLRGGRNTIYF
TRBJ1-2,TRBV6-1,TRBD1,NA,TGTGCCAGCAGTCGCACCGGGACAGCTAACTATGGCTACACCTTC,CASSRTGTANYGYTF
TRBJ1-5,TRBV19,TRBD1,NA,TGTGCCAGTAGTGCTCAGGACAGGGCGAGAAGCAATCAGCCCCAGCATTTT,CASSAQDRARSNQPQHF
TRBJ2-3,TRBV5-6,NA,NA,TGTGCCAGCAGCTTGGCGAGCGGAAGAACCACAGATACGCAGTATTTT,CASSLASGRTTDTQYF
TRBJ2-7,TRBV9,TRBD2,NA,TGTGCCAGCAGCCCTACGGGGGGGCGAGAGTACGAGCAGTACTTC,CASSPTGGREYEQYF
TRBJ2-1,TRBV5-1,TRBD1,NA,TGCGCCAGCAGCTGGGGTGGACAGGGGATAGGGAATGAGCAGTTCTTC,CASSWGGQGIGNEQFF
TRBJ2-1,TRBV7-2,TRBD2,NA,TGTGCCAGCAGCTCCGCTAGCGGGGGGATTTACAATGAGCAGTTCTTC,CASSSASGGIYNEQFF
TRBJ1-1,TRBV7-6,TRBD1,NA,TGTGCCAGCAGCTTCTACACCGGGACAGGGTCCGCTGAAGCTTTCTTT,CASSFYTGTGSAEAFF
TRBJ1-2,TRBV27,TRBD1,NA,TGTGCCAGCTTAAGTTTAGCACAGGGGATTTATAGTGGCTACACCTTC,CASLSLAQGIYSGYTF
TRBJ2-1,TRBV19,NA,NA,TGTGCCAGTAGTATCGTCCGGAGGGGCACCCCGTTCTTC,CASSIVRRGTPFF
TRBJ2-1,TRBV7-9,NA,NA,TGTGCCAGCAGCTTAGGGGGCCCCTACAATGAGCAGTTCTTC,CASSLGGPYNEQFF
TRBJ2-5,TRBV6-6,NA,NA,TGTGCCAGCAGACCCGGGGGAAAGTACCAAGAGACCCAGTACTTC,CASRPGGKYQETQYF
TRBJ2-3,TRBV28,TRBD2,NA,TGTGCCAGCAGTTTAACTAGCGGCACAGATACGCAGTATTTT,CASSLTSGTDTQYF
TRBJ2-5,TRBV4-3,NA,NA,TGCGCCAGCAGCCAGGACCGACCAAGGGACACGCTCGCAGTGGCCCAGTACTTC,CASSQDRPRDTLAVAQYF
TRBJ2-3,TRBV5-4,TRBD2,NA,TGTGCCAGCAGCCGAGGCGGTAGCGGGGGGACCCGATCCACAGATACGCAGTATTTT,CASSRGGSGGTRSTDTQYF
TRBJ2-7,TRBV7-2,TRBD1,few,TGTGCCAGCAGCTTAGTGGACAGGGAGCAGTACTTC,CASSLVDREQYF
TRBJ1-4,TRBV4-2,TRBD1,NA,TGTGCCAGCAGCAGTCCCGGGACAGGCGTTGAAAAACTGTTTTTT,CASSSPGTGVEKLFF
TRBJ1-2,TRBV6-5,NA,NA,TGTGCCAGCAGGAACACAGCCCTCTATGGCTACACCTTC,CASRNTALYGYTF
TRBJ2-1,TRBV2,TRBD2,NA,TGTGCCAGCAGTATAGCGGGGGGCAGGAATGAGCAGTTCTTC,CASSIAGGRNEQFF
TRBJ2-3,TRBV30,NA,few,TGTGCCTGGACGCAGGCCACAGATACGCAGTATTTT,CAWTQATDTQYF
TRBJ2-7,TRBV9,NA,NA,TGTGCCAGCAGCGTAAGTGCGGGATCCTACGAGCAGTACTTC,CASSVSAGSYEQYF
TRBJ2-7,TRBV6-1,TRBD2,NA,TGTGCCAGCATCTTAGCGGGGGGAGCCTACGAGCAGTACTTC,CASILAGGAYEQYF
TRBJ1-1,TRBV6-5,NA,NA,TGTGCCAGCAGTTACGGGGGGGGCACTGAAGCTTTCTTT,CASSYGGGTEAFF
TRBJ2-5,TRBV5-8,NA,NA,TGTGCCAGCAGCCTGGAGACCCAGTACTTC,CASSLETQYF
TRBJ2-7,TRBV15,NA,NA,TGTGCCACCAGCAGAGACAGGGCATCCTACGAGCAGTACTTC,CATSRDRASYEQYF
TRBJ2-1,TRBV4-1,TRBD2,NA,TGCGCCAGCAGCCAAGTCCCGCTCCTAGCGGGGTTGGTCAATGAGCAGTTCTTC,CASSQVPLLAGLVNEQFF
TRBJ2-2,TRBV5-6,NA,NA,TGTGCCAGCAGCCCTAGGAACAGGGACACCGGGGAGCTGTTTTTT,CASSPRNRDTGELFF
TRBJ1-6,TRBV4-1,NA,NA,TGCGCCAGCAGCCAGAATACACCGGGACACGAGAATTCACCCCTCCACTTT,CASSQNTPGHENSPLHF
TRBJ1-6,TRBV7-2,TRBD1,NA,TGTGCCAGCAGCTTAAGGGGGCTAGCTTATAATTCACCCCTCCACTTT,CASSLRGLAYNSPLHF
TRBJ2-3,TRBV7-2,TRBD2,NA,TGTGCCATTGGGGGGGTAACAGATACGCAGTATTTT,CAIGGVTDTQYF
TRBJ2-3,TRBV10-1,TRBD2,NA,TGCGCCAGCAGTGAGGCCCTAGCGGGAAACACAGATACGCAGTATTTT,CASSEALAGNTDTQYF
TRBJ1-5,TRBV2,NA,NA,TGTGCCAGCAGGGCTGCGGAGGATCAGCCCCAGCATTTT,CASRAAEDQPQHF
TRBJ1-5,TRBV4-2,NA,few,TGTGCCAGCAGCCAAGATTTTGGTAAAGTTAGAAGCAATCAGCCCCAGCATTTT,CASSQDFGKVRSNQPQHF
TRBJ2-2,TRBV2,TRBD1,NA,TGTGCCAGCCATCCGGGACAGACAAACACCGGGGAGCTGTTTTTT,CASHPGQTNTGELFF
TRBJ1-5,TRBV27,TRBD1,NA,TGTGCCAGCAGTTCAACGGGGACAGGGAGGCGGCAGCCCCAGCATTTT,CASSSTGTGRRQPQHF
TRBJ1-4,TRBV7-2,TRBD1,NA,TGTGCCAGCAGCATACAGGGGGCGTTTAATGAAAAACTGTTTTTT,CASSIQGAFNEKLFF
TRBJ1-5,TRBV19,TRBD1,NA,TGTGCCAGTAGTACAGGACAGGGGGCGGCTCGTCAGCCCCAGCATTTT,CASSTGQGAARQPQHF
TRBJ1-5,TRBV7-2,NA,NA,TGTGCCAGCAGCTTAGGGGGGGAAAGCAATCAGCCCCAGCATTTT,CASSLGGESNQPQHF
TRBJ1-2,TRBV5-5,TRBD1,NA,TGTGCCAGCAGCCAGACAGGGAAGCGTGGCTACACCTTC,CASSQTGKRGYTF
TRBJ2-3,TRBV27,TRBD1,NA,TGTGCCAGCAGACCCTACCAGGGGGCTTCGGCAGATACGCAGTATTTT,CASRPYQGASADTQYF
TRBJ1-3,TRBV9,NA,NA,TGTGCCAGCAGCGTAGGTAACAGTCTTGGAAACACCATATATTTT,CASSVGNSLGNTIYF
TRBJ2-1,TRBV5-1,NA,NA,TGCGCCAGCAGCTTAGGGATTCTAGCTAGCGATGAGCAGTTCTTC,CASSLGILASDEQFF
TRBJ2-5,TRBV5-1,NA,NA,TGCGCCAGCAGCTTGGGGCAGGGGTACCAAGAGACCCAGTACTTC,CASSLGQGYQETQYF
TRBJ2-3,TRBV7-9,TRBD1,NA,TGTGCCAGCAGCTCCCAGGGGGCGCGGGATACGCAGTATTTT,CASSSQGARDTQYF
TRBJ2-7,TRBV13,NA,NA,TGTGCCAGCAGCTTACGGCAGGCCTCCTACGAGCAGTACTTC,CASSLRQASYEQYF
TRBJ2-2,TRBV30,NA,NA,TGTGGCTGGGGGAGGTCAACCGGGGAGCTGTTTTTT,CGWGRSTGELFF
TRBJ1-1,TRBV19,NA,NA,TGTGCCAGTAATGGGGGCGCATACACTGAAGCTTTCTTT,CASNGGAYTEAFF